This is a list of T cell receptor beta chains from one sample in a study of blood T cell repertoires in COVID-19. Clones were read by immunoSEQ multiplex PCR, and TCRdb kept only the in-frame ones, dropping some. The sample holds under 200,000 clones, roughly 84% seen once. Sequencing input: PBMCs or T cells enriched from blood (not recorded which). Receptor source: a woman in her forties or fifties who had recovered from COVID-19. The CDR3 runs from the conserved cysteine through the conserved F or W. The D gene is left open where the match is weak.

>TRBJ2-3|TRBD1|TRBV18
CASSPSDRSTQYF
>TRBJ2-7|-|TRBV24-1
CATSDPGAGREQYF
>TRBJ2-1|TRBD2|TRBV27
CASTSAGLAGGYEQFF
>TRBJ2-3|-|TRBV13
CASSFSGKSTDTQYF
>TRBJ2-1|TRBD2|TRBV12-5
CASGSGSGNEQFF
>TRBJ1-4|-|TRBV18
CASSPQGSEKLFF
>TRBJ1-1|TRBD1|TRBV9
CASSFHSGQENTEAFF
>TRBJ2-2|TRBD1|TRBV6-2/TRBV6-3
CASSFTGVAGELFF
>TRBJ2-6|TRBD1|TRBV9
CASSPRGDRASGANVLTF
>TRBJ2-7|-|TRBV3-1/TRBV3-2
CASSPTTVIPHEQYF
>TRBJ1-6|-|TRBV9
CASSVSVRDSPLHF
>TRBJ1-1|TRBD1|TRBV6-2/TRBV6-3
CASSYRQGQSPEAFF
>TRBJ1-2|-|TRBV28
CASSLSQGRGYTF
>TRBJ1-2|-|TRBV28
CASSLSTELNYGYTF
>TRBJ1-3|-|TRBV25-1
CASSGGVSGNTIYF
>TRBJ1-5|-|TRBV11-2
CASSRGGGRGAQPQHF
>TRBJ2-7|-|TRBV12-3/TRBV12-4
CASSEGVREQYF
>TRBJ2-5|-|TRBV4-1
CASRGGGGQETQYF
>TRBJ2-1|TRBD2|TRBV7-9
CASSLAFSGRSDEQFF
>TRBJ1-3|-|TRBV3-1/TRBV3-2
CASSATTGPGNTIYF
>TRBJ1-5|-|TRBV5-5
CASSFGQSSNQPQHF
>TRBJ2-5|TRBD2|TRBV27
CANLRGLAGGGETQYF
>TRBJ1-2|TRBD1|TRBV28
CASSTQDRGTRGYTF
>TRBJ2-1|-|TRBV28
CASSPQGGEQFF
>TRBJ2-7|-|TRBV6-5
CASSYSVRAYEQYF
>TRBJ1-2|-|TRBV5-4
CASSLDGPTTGYTF
>TRBJ2-5|TRBD2|TRBV11-2
CASSSGSLQETQYF
>TRBJ2-5|-|TRBV7-2
CASSLAGPRETQYF
>TRBJ2-1|-|TRBV11-3
CASSLVFFHNEQFF
>TRBJ1-5|-|TRBV28
CASSLFSGAGSYSNQPQHF
>TRBJ1-1|-|TRBV11-3
CASSRGTEQAFF
>TRBJ1-2|-|TRBV12-3/TRBV12-4
CASSLGQTGYTF
>TRBJ1-2|-|TRBV15
CATSRDAGDGYGYTF
>TRBJ1-1|TRBD1|TRBV11-3
CASSLLGQAEAFF
>TRBJ2-6|TRBD2|TRBV3-1/TRBV3-2
CASRARGTSGYSGANVLTF
>TRBJ1-5|TRBD1|TRBV5-8
CASSPTPSTGTANQPQHF
>TRBJ1-4|-|TRBV5-8
CASSGPLFF
>TRBJ2-5|-|TRBV27
CASSLSAQETQYF
>TRBJ1-4|TRBD1|TRBV5-1
CASSPQTGEEKLFF
>TRBJ1-5|-|TRBV7-2
CASSKTAINQPQHF
>TRBJ2-5|-|TRBV3-1/TRBV3-2
CASSPRVAGGVETQYF
>TRBJ2-1|-|TRBV13
CASSSRDLSHNEQFF
>TRBJ1-5|TRBD1|TRBV27
CASSLLGTGSNQPQHF
>TRBJ2-7|TRBD2|TRBV6-2/TRBV6-3
CASSSPTGGTSGFTYEQYF
>TRBJ2-7|TRBD1|TRBV4-2
CASSQDRGWEQYF
>TRBJ1-2|TRBD1|TRBV27
CASSLRGGGGYGYTF
>TRBJ1-2|TRBD1|TRBV5-1
CASSPTGGGLHGYTF
>TRBJ2-5|-|TRBV10-1
CASSESSPGDLETQYF
>TRBJ2-7|-|TRBV4-3
CASSQDQGTYEQYF
>TRBJ1-4|TRBD1|TRBV5-6
CASSSRYKSRDRDVLFF
>TRBJ1-1|-|TRBV28
CASGLGALGTEAFF
>TRBJ1-5|-|TRBV19
CAGAKDSNQPQHF
>TRBJ2-5|TRBD2|TRBV5-8
CASSILADQETQYF
>TRBJ1-6|-|TRBV5-6
CASSLAAGKRPLHF